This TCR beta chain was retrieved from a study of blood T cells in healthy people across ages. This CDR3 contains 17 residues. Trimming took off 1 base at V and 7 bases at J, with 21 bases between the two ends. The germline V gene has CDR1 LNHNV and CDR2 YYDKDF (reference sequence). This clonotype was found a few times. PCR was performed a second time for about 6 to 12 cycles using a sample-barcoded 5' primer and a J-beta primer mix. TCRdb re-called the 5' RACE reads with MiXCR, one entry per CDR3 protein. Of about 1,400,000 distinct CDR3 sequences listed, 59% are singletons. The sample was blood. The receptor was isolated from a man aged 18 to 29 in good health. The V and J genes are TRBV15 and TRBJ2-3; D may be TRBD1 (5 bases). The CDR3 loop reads CATSRVLSDRIHNTQYF. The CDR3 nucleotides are TGTGCCACCAGCAGAGTTCTTTCAGACAGAATACATAATACGCAGTATTTT.